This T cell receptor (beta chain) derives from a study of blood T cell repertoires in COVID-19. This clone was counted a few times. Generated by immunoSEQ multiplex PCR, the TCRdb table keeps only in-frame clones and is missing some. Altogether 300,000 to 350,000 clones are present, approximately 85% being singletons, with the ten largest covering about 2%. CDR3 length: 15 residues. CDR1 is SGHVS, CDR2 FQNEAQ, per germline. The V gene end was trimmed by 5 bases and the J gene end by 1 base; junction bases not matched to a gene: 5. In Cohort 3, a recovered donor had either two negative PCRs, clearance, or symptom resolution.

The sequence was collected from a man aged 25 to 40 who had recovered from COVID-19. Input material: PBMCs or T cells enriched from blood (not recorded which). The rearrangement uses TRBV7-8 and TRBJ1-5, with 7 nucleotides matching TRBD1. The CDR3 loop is CASSAIGGSNQPQHF. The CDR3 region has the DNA TGTGCCAGCAGCGCCATAGGGGGCAGCAATCAGCCCCAGCATTTT.